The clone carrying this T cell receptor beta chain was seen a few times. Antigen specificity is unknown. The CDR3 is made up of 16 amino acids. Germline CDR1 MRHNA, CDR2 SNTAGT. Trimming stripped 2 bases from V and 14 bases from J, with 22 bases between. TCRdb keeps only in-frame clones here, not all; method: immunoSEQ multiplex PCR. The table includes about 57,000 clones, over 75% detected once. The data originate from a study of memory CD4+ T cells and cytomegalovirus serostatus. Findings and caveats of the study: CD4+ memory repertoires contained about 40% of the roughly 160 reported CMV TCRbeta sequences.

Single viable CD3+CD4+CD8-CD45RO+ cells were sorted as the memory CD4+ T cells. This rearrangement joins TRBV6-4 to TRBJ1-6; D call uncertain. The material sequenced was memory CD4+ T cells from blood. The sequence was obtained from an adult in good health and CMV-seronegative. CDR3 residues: CASSDRPGPYSRALHF. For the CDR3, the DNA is TGTGCCAGCAGTGACAGACCCGGACCTTATTCACGGGCCCTCCACTTT.